This T cell receptor beta chain was identified in a study of blood T cell repertoires in COVID-19. The protocol was immunoSEQ multiplex PCR, while the TCRdb copy is restricted to in-frame clones and leaves out a portion. The sample includes some 68,000 clones, 85% to 90% of them seen just once. The TCR sequence derives from a man in his forties or fifties with acute or convalescent COVID-19. Sequences were obtained from peripheral blood.

The CDR3 loop reads CASSLDRASGSDEQFF. DNA for the CDR3: TGTGCCAGCAGCTTAGATCGGGCTAGCGGGAGTGATGAGCAGTTCTTC. The chain carries TRBV11-2 and TRBJ2-1, with 10 bases matching TRBD2. This CDR3 has 16 residues. V was clipped by 0 bases and J by 8 bases; unmatched bases: 7. The germline gives CDR1 SGHAT, CDR2 FQNNGV. Based on the CDR3 plus reference TRBV11-2 and TRBJ2-1, the full variable domain is EAGVAQSPRYKIIEKRQSVAFWCNPISGHATLYWYQQILGQGPKLLIQFQNNGVVDDSQLPKDRFSAERLKGVDSTLKIQPAKLEDSAVYLCASSLDRASGSDEQFFGPGTRLTVL.